This T cell receptor (beta chain) was sequenced for a study of T cells after yellow fever vaccination. About the research overall: Fractions with few cells were prepared using SMART-Seq v4 Ultra Low Input. Overall study findings and caveats: By day 5 rather than day 15, the secondary response had peaked, though it was weaker. The study re-detected most primary-vaccination clones after the booster (approximately 96% CD4, roughly 85% CD8).

One entry per CDR3 protein results from TCRdb running MiXCR on the 5' RACE reads. Of 310,000 or so distinct CDR3 sequences in the sample, around 6.8% are singletons; the top ten hold roughly a sixth. V gave up 1 base and J gave up 3 bases; unmatched junction bases: 5. Germline CDR1 and CDR2: SGHTA and FQGNSA. The CDR3 is 15 amino acids. This clonotype appeared many times. The target antigen is unknown. Sequencing was performed on PBMCs, taken about 49 days after the first yellow fever vaccination. This TCR derives from a man in his late teens or twenties who received the YFV17D yellow fever vaccine. This sequence joins TRBV7-2 and TRBJ2-5; 7 bases line up with TRBD2. The CDR3 loop reads CASSLGGGGEETQYF. In nucleotides, the CDR3 is TGTGCCAGCAGCTTAGGGGGGGGAGGTGAAGAGACCCAGTACTTC. Full variable domain (remainder filled in from reference TRBV7-2 and TRBJ2-5): GAGVSQSPSNKVTEKGKDVELRCDPISGHTALYWYRQSLGQGLEFLIYFQGNSAPDKSGLPSDRFSAERTGGSVSTLTIQRTQQEDSAVYLCASSLGGGGEETQYFGPGTRLLVL.